The clone carrying this TCR beta chain was seen ten or more times. Its antigen is unknown. 5'RACE primed from the constant segment yielded TCR alpha and TCR beta cDNA libraries bearing sample barcodes and UMIs. In TCRdb, the 5' RACE reads were re-called with MiXCR into one record per CDR3 protein. The table lists roughly 620,000 distinct CDR3 sequences, around 17% of them singletons. The sample comes from a study of T-cell memory formation after mild COVID-19. Overall study findings and caveats: Most CD4+ clones that shrank were in CM and EM, while CD8+ ones turned up in EMRA. Clones that contracted from day 15 to 85 were balanced CD4/CD8, while later expanders leaned CD4+. Pre-infection memory contained some responding clones, which suggested that cross-reactive memory had joined.

The TCR was taken from an adult woman who had mild COVID-19 (a few samples of this study predate the infection). Cell type and time point are not known. Sequenced material: PBMCs or a T cell subset sorted from them (not recorded which).

The CDR3: CASSLRLAGDSYEQYF. CDR3 sequence (DNA): TGCGCCAGCAGCTTGCGTCTAGCGGGGGACTCCTACGAGCAGTACTTC. The rearrangement links TRBV5-1 to TRBJ2-7, with 10 bases that match TRBD2. The germline V gene encodes CDR1 SGHRS and CDR2 YFSETQ. The CDR3 covers 16 residues. V trimming: 1 base; J trimming: 0 bases; junction bases outside the gene matches: 4.